This is a list of T cell receptor beta chains from one sample in a study of shared clonotypes between healthy human individuals. Method: immunoSEQ multiplex PCR; TCRdb's copy keeps in-frame clones and lacks some. The sample has about half a million clones; 79% are singletons. Sequencing was carried out using PBMCs. Receptors were obtained from a woman in her thirties or forties in good health. Some clones in this sample may be carry-over from other donors' samples. Each CDR3 is given with its conserved first and last residue. Each record gives: CDR3 length, J gene, D gene, clone size, V gene, CDR3 protein, CDR3 DNA. A D gene is named only where the DNA matches it firmly. Not all rows give a size; the values are once, few, many and, for expanded clones, a class.

>15|TRBJ2-3|TRBD2|NA|TRBV7-2
CASSLGGRAGDTQYF
TGTGCCAGCAGCTTAGGCGGGAGGGCCGGAGATACGCAGTATTTT
>14|TRBJ2-1|TRBD2|NA|TRBV5-1
CASSGPGLAGEQFF
TGCGCCAGCAGCGGGCCGGGACTAGCGGGTGAGCAGTTCTTC
>14|TRBJ2-7|TRBD2|many|TRBV5-4
CASSSGTRAYEQYF
TGTGCCAGCAGCTCCGGGACTAGGGCCTACGAGCAGTACTTC
>12|TRBJ1-5|NA|few|TRBV25-1
CASRGDNQPQHF
TGTGCCAGCCGGGGGGACAATCAGCCCCAGCATTTT
>12|TRBJ2-2|NA|NA|TRBV11-3
CASSLPYGELFF
TGTGCCAGCAGCTTACCGTACGGGGAGCTGTTTTTT
>15|TRBJ1-2|NA|NA|TRBV9
CASSVDLARVGGYTF
TGTGCCAGCAGCGTAGATCTCGCCAGGGTTGGTGGCTACACCTTC
>12|TRBJ2-5|NA|once|TRBV7-3
CASSLYQETQYF
TGTGCCAGCAGCCTGTACCAAGAGACCCAGTACTTC
>14|TRBJ2-7|NA|once|TRBV11-2
CASRLTDGQYEQYF
TGTGCCAGCAGGCTTACAGACGGCCAGTACGAGCAGTACTTC
>11|TRBJ1-2|NA|NA|TRBV6-1
CASRGVGGYTF
TGTGCCAGCCGTGGGGTGGGCGGCTACACCTTC
>16|TRBJ2-2|TRBD1|NA|TRBV5-1
CASSLGVTGDTGELFF
TGCGCCAGCAGCTTGGGAGTTACAGGGGACACCGGGGAGCTGTTTTTT
>15|TRBJ2-7|TRBD2|few|TRBV28
CASRITSGRSYEQYF
TGTGCCAGCAGAATTACTAGCGGGAGGTCCTACGAGCAGTACTTC
>14|TRBJ2-7|NA|NA|TRBV5-5
CASSKAGGPERQYF
TGTGCCAGCAGCAAAGCAGGGGGGCCGGAGCGGCAGTACTTC
>15|TRBJ2-1|TRBD2|NA|TRBV12-5
CASGWAGGLRNEQFF
TGTGCTAGTGGTTGGGCGGGAGGACTGCGTAATGAGCAGTTCTTC
>13|TRBJ2-5|NA|NA|TRBV5-1
CASSFLQKETQYF
TGCGCCAGCAGCTTTTTGCAGAAAGAGACCCAGTACTTC
>14|TRBJ2-1|NA|NA|TRBV7-2
CASSPRAGYNEQFF
TGTGCCAGCAGCCCCCGGGCGGGCTACAATGAGCAGTTCTTC
>12|TRBJ1-2|NA|once|TRBV15
CATSLGVGGYTF
TGTGCCACCTCCTTAGGGGTAGGCGGCTACACCTTC
>13|TRBJ1-4|NA|NA|TRBV15
CATSRDRADPMFF
TGTGCCACCAGCAGAGATAGGGCCGACCCGATGTTTTTT
>14|TRBJ1-2|NA|once|TRBV7-6
CASSQYQGDYGYTF
TGTGCCAGCAGCCAGTACCAGGGTGACTATGGCTACACCTTC
>14|TRBJ2-2|NA|NA|TRBV28
CASQGGRRTGELFF
TGTGCCAGCCAGGGGGGGCGTCGCACCGGGGAGCTGTTTTTT
>13|TRBJ1-5|TRBD1|NA|TRBV19
CASSRQGVQPQHF
TGTGCCAGTAGCCGTCAGGGGGTCCAGCCCCAGCATTTT
>12|TRBJ2-7|NA|NA|TRBV7-2
CASNLDTYEQYF
TGTGCCAGCAATCTAGACACCTACGAGCAGTACTTC
>18|TRBJ2-4|NA|NA|TRBV27
CASSPGVVPVPAKNIQYF
TGTGCCAGCAGCCCCGGGGTAGTCCCAGTCCCAGCCAAAAACATTCAGTACTTC
>15|TRBJ1-2|TRBD1|NA|TRBV7-8
CASSFGGTGTMGYTF
TGTGCCAGCAGCTTCGGGGGGACAGGAACTATGGGCTACACCTTC
>15|TRBJ1-2|NA|NA|TRBV7-9
CASSSDGRANYGYTF
TGTGCCAGCAGCTCCGACGGACGAGCTAACTATGGCTACACCTTC
>16|TRBJ1-2|TRBD1|NA|TRBV19
CASSPTPGTENYGYTF
TGTGCCAGTAGTCCCACCCCCGGGACAGAGAACTATGGCTACACCTTC
>14|TRBJ1-3|NA|once|TRBV25-1
CASRSVISGNTIYF
TGTGCCAGCAGATCAGTGATCTCTGGAAACACCATATATTTT
>16|TRBJ2-7|NA|few|TRBV21-1
CASSKGTDRVPSEQYF
TGTGCCAGCAGCAAAGGGACGGACAGGGTCCCCAGCGAGCAGTACTTC
>13|TRBJ2-5|NA|NA|TRBV2
CASKGEGAETQYF
TGTGCCAGCAAAGGGGAGGGGGCAGAGACCCAGTACTTC
>13|TRBJ1-2|TRBD1|NA|TRBV6-6
CATTRGGDAGYTF
TGTGCCACCACAAGAGGGGGCGATGCTGGCTACACCTTC
>14|TRBJ1-3|NA|NA|TRBV7-9
CASSLTRSGNTIYF
TGTGCCAGCAGCTTAACCCGTAGTGGAAACACCATATATTTT
>15|TRBJ2-2|TRBD1|once|TRBV30
CAWGDRVAHTGELFF
TGTGCCTGGGGGGACAGGGTGGCGCACACCGGGGAGCTGTTTTTT
>13|TRBJ1-5|NA|few|TRBV6-1
CASSQQSGQPQHF
TGTGCCAGCAGTCAACAGTCCGGTCAGCCCCAGCATTTT
>15|TRBJ2-3|TRBD2|few|TRBV30
CASHPTSGRPDTQYF
TGTGCCTCCCACCCGACTAGCGGGAGACCCGATACGCAGTATTTT
>13|TRBJ2-7|TRBD2|few|TRBV5-4
CASSQRGSYEQYF
TGTGCCAGCAGCCAGCGGGGGTCCTACGAGCAGTACTTC
>13|TRBJ2-1|TRBD2|once|TRBV5-1
CASSFGGRDEQFF
TGCGCCAGCAGCTTTGGCGGGAGGGATGAGCAGTTCTTC
>14|TRBJ1-3|NA|NA|TRBV7-2
CASHPRSSGNTIYF
TGTGCCAGCCACCCCCGAAGCTCTGGAAACACCATATATTTT
>15|TRBJ2-7|NA|NA|TRBV28
CASSNRAPAPYEQYF
TGTGCCAGCAGTAACAGGGCACCAGCACCCTACGAGCAGTACTTC
>17|TRBJ1-5|TRBD1|few|TRBV2
CASSERRGLRSNQPQHF
TGTGCCAGCAGTGAACGCAGGGGGCTTCGGAGCAATCAGCCCCAGCATTTT
>15|TRBJ1-4|TRBD1|NA|TRBV7-2
CASSLPTGQNEKLFF
TGTGCCAGCAGCTTACCAACGGGACAGAATGAAAAACTGTTTTTT
>11|TRBJ1-2|NA|NA|TRBV18
CASSPQRDYTF
TGTGCCAGCTCACCACAACGGGATTACACCTTC
>13|TRBJ2-7|TRBD1|NA|TRBV6-6
CACKGQGVGEQYF
TGTGCCTGTAAAGGGCAGGGGGTGGGAGAGCAGTACTTC
>14|TRBJ2-7|NA|once|TRBV9
CASSVGGNSYEQYF
TGTGCCAGCAGCGTAGGTGGAAACTCCTACGAGCAGTACTTC
>12|TRBJ2-2|NA|NA|TRBV10-3
CAIRKFAGELFF
TGTGCCATCAGGAAGTTTGCCGGGGAGCTGTTTTTT
>13|TRBJ2-7|NA|NA|TRBV28
CASSPPGSYEQYF
TGTGCCAGCAGTCCCCCCGGTTCCTACGAGCAGTACTTC
>12|TRBJ1-2|NA|once|TRBV5-1
CASSWGDYGYTF
TGCGCCAGCAGCTGGGGTGACTATGGCTACACCTTC
>13|TRBJ1-2|NA|once|TRBV5-6
CASSSGRHYGYTF
TGTGCCAGCAGCTCGGGACGGCACTATGGCTACACCTTC
>15|TRBJ1-1|NA|NA|TRBV18
CASSRTSGRDTEAFF
TGTGCCAGCTCACGCACGTCAGGGCGGGACACTGAAGCTTTCTTT
>14|TRBJ2-3|TRBD2|NA|TRBV6-4
CASSTAGGADTQYF
TGTGCCAGCAGTACAGCGGGAGGGGCAGATACGCAGTATTTT
>13|TRBJ2-2|NA|NA|TRBV30
CAWRVQMAGELFF
TGTGCCTGGAGAGTTCAGATGGCCGGGGAGCTGTTTTTT
>20|TRBJ1-5|TRBD1|NA|TRBV30
CAWSRGPAQGAWGSNQPQHF
TGTGCCTGGAGTCGGGGGCCCGCACAGGGGGCTTGGGGGAGCAATCAGCCCCAGCATTTT
>14|TRBJ2-7|TRBD2|NA|TRBV29-1
CSVAGLAGAYEQYF
TGCAGCGTGGCCGGACTAGCGGGGGCCTACGAGCAGTACTTC
>14|TRBJ2-1|TRBD1|NA|TRBV2
CASSPDRGPNEQFF
TGTGCCAGCAGTCCGGACAGGGGGCCGAATGAGCAGTTCTTC
>14|TRBJ2-3|TRBD1|NA|TRBV19
CASTRQGSEDTQYF
TGTGCCAGTACCCGACAGGGATCGGAAGATACGCAGTATTTT